Each of the 14 T cell receptor beta chains below was sequenced from the same sample in a study of blood T cells in healthy people across ages. A J-beta primer mix and a sample-barcoded 5' primer were used in a second PCR of about 7 to 11 cycles. TCRdb re-called the 5' RACE reads through MiXCR, storing one row per CDR3 protein. The data show 730,000 or so distinct CDR3 sequences, with roughly 45% seen just once and 20% held by the top ten. Sequenced sample: blood. The receptors come from an older woman in good health.

This clonotype was seen a few times. A read error may account for a junction end that differs from germline. The chain recombines TRBV5-1 with TRBJ2-3; TRBD2 matches 8 bases. This CDR3 has 16 amino acids. Germline lookup yields CDR1 SGHRS and CDR2 YFSETQ. The CDR3 reads CASKVGGAYRTDTQYF. CDR3 nucleotide sequence: TGTGCCAGCAAGGTCGGGGGGGCCTACCGCACAGATACGCAGTATTTT.

V gene TRBV5-1 combines with J gene TRBJ1-5; 7 bases map to TRBD1. This CDR3 is built from 17 residues. Germline CDR1 reads SGHRS; CDR2 reads YFSETQ. Trimming removed 0 bases from V and 4 bases from J; junction bases left unmatched: 10. The CDR3 DNA is TGCGCCAGCAGCTTGGGGGGGGACAGCCTAATGAATCAGCCCCAGCATTTT. As protein: CASSLGGDSLMNQPQHF.

This clonotype was found many times. The gene calls are TRBV7-3 and TRBJ2-1; tentatively, D is TRBD1 (5 bases). V lost 8 bases, J lost 7 bases, and 12 bases lay in between. Germline V gene data show CDR1 as SGHTA and CDR2 as FQGTGA. CDR3 length equals 12 residues. In DNA form, the CDR3 reads TGTGCCAGCGGTCCAGGGCCGAATGAGCAGTTCTTC. It translates to CASGPGPNEQFF.

The chain recombines TRBV20-1 with TRBJ2-1; 9 bases align to TRBD2. Germline V CDR1 and CDR2: DFQATT, SNEGSKA (reference sequence). The CDR3 runs 16 residues. Trimming took 4 bases from V and 3 from J; bases not matched to a gene: 10. The CDR3 coding sequence is TGCAGTGCTACGGTTTCTCTAGCGGGGATCTACAATGAGCAGTTCTTC. Protein product: CSATVSLAGIYNEQFF.

With respect to this clonotype: A much larger clone lies a single base off, so this may be a read error. For the CDR3, the DNA is TGTGCCAGCAGCGCGGGGGATTACTATGGCTACACCTTC. Amino acids: CASSAGDYYGYTF. V usage is TRBV7-2 and J usage is TRBJ1-2, with D tentatively TRBD1 (5 bases). CDR1 is SGHTA and CDR2 is FQGNSA in the germline V gene. V lost 5 bases and J lost 3, with 10 bases in between. CDR3 length: 13 amino acids.

The sample holds many counts of this clonotype. This sequence joins TRBV29-1 and TRBJ2-3; D not resolved. Between the trimmed V and J ends, which lost 0 bases and 4 bases, there was a span of 11 bases. Germline values: CDR1 SQVTM, CDR2 ANQGSEA. The CDR3 totals 14 residues. Written as DNA, the CDR3 is TGCAGCGTTGAAGATCCCCAGGTCGCAGATACGCAGTATTTT. Residues: CSVEDPQVADTQYF.

In its sample, this clonotype was seen many times. V usage is TRBV29-1 and J usage is TRBJ2-5, with D perhaps matching TRBD1 (6 bases). The CDR3 extends over 13 amino acids. In germline, CDR1 is SQVTM, CDR2 ANQGSEA. Trimming cost V 3 bases and J 5 bases, with 13 bases left between them. The chain's CDR3 is CSVDATGLETQYF. CDR3 coding DNA: TGCAGCGTTGATGCCACAGGGCTGGAGACCCAGTACTTC.

This sequence joins TRBV5-1 and TRBJ2-1; 9 nucleotides match TRBD1. The V segment lost 0 bases and the J segment 6 bases; nucleotides outside the gene matches: 4. The V gene's germline CDR1 is SGHRS and CDR2 YFSETQ. This CDR3 has 15 residues. CDR3 protein: CASSLVGQGTNEQFF. CDR3 bases: TGCGCCAGCAGCTTGGTGGGACAGGGCACCAATGAGCAGTTCTTC.

This clonotype has only a few counts. The chain carries TRBV6-2 or TRBV6-3 and TRBJ1-1; 10 nucleotides line up with TRBD1. Germline V CDR1 and CDR2: MNHEY, SVGEGT. V was clipped by 6 bases and J by 4 bases; unmatched bases: 5. This CDR3 spans 14 amino acids. CDR3 sequence: CASRGQGLATEAFF. CDR3 coding DNA: TGTGCCAGCAGGGGACAGGGGTTGGCCACTGAAGCTTTCTTT.

CDR3 sequence (DNA): TGCAGTGTTCAAGTACGAGGGATGTACAATGAGCAGTTCTTC. It is translated as CSVQVRGMYNEQFF. The chain uses TRBV29-1 and TRBJ2-1, with a tentative D call TRBD2 (5 bases). CDR1 is SQVTM, CDR2 ANQGSEA, per germline. The CDR3 is 14 residues long.

This clonotype occurred a few times. The chain recombines TRBV10-3 with TRBJ2-2; D might be TRBD2 (6 bases). Germline assignment: CDR1 ENHRY and CDR2 SYGVKD. V lost 4 bases, J lost 1 base, and 7 bases lay in between. CDR3 length: 14 amino acids. In DNA form, the CDR3 reads TGTGCCATCAGTGGAGCGGGGAACACCGGGGAGCTGTTTTTT. Its protein product is CAISGAGNTGELFF.

The chain uses TRBV6-5 and TRBJ2-5; no clear D gene. Between the trimmed V and J ends, which lost 4 bases and 11 bases, there was a span of 20 bases. CDR3 length equals 14 residues. Germline values: CDR1 MNHEY, CDR2 SVGAGI. As DNA, the CDR3 is TGTGCCAGCAGTTTCGTGCGGAAGAACAATGAACAGTACTTC. This translates into CASSFVRKNNEQYF.

The chain links TRBV7-2 to TRBJ2-5, with D perhaps TRBD2 (6 bases). The J call may be in error: the DNA end matches TRBJ2-7 better. The CDR3 covers 17 residues. In germline, CDR1 is SGHTA, CDR2 FQGNSA. The CDR3 is CTSSSRASSAYPGEQYF. The CDR3, as DNA: TGTACCAGCAGCTCAAGGGCGTCTAGCGCCTATCCCGGCGAGCAGTACTTC.

The chain couples TRBV29-1 to TRBJ2-7; D is possibly TRBD1 or TRBD2 (5 bases each). Germline CDR1 and CDR2: SQVTM and ANQGSEA. Trimming cost V 6 bases and J 7 bases, with 16 bases left between them. The CDR3 runs 12 residues. The CDR3 loop is CSVRDPQLEQYF. The DNA of the CDR3 is TGCAGCGTCCGGGACCCCCAGCTTGAGCAGTACTTC.